This TCR beta chain was retrieved from a study of Tregs in tolerant kidney transplant recipients. Turning to this clone: The read finishes 3 residues shy of the CDR3 end, and the germline J gene is used to complete it.

The CDR3 spans 12 residues. Trimming cost V 6 bases and J 1 base, with 6 bases left between them. Germline V gene data show CDR1 as SGHTA and CDR2 as FQGTGA. Only in-frame clones appear in the TCRdb table, and some are missing; sequencing was by immunoSEQ multiplex PCR. The sample yields about 30,000 clones, of which the top ten take up about an eighth. The chain is built from TRBV7-3 and TRBJ1-1; a possible D gene is TRBD1 (5 bases). The input for sequencing was CD8+ T cells from blood, taken before the transplant. This TCR derives from a human donor who received a combined kidney and bone marrow transplant. CDR3 loop: CASSTGNTEAFF. The CDR3 bases that were read are TGTGCCAGCAGTACAGGGAACACTGAA. Combining the CDR3 with reference TRBV7-3 and TRBJ1-1 gives the whole variable domain GAGVSQTPSNKVTEKGKYVELRCDPISGHTALYWYRQSLGQGPEFLIYFQGTGAADDSGLPNDRFFAVRPEGSVSTLKIQRTERGDSAVYLCASSTGNTEAFFGQGTRLTVV.